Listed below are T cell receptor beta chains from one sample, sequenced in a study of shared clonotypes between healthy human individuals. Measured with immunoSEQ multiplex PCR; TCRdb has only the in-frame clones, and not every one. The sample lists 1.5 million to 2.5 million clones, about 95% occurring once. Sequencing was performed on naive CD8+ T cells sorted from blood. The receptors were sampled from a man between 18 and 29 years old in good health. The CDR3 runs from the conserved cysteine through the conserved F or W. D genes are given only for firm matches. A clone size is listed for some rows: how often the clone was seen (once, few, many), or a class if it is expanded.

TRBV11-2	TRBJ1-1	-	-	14	CASPQLGGDTEAFF	TGTGCCAGTCCTCAGCTGGGGGGGGACACTGAAGCTTTCTTT
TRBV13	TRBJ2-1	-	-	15	CASSLALTGSDEQFF	TGTGCCAGCAGCTTAGCCCTTACAGGGTCTGATGAGCAGTTCTTC
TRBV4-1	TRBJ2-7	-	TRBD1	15	CASSQRQGDMYEQYF	TGCGCCAGCAGCCAGAGACAGGGGGATATGTACGAGCAGTACTTC
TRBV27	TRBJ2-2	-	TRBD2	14	CATSQTSSVGELFF	TGTGCCACCAGCCAGACTAGCTCCGTCGGGGAGCTGTTTTTT
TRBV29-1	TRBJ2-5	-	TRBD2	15	CSVVASGGVDETQYF	TGCAGCGTTGTGGCTAGCGGGGGGGTGGATGAGACCCAGTACTTC
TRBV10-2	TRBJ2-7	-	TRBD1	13	CASGEGASYEQYF	TGCGCCAGCGGAGAGGGGGCTTCCTACGAGCAGTACTTC
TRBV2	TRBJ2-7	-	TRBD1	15	CASSEGTGGSREQYF	TGTGCCAGCAGTGAAGGGACAGGGGGGTCCCGCGAGCAGTACTTC
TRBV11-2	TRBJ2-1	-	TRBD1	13	CASSWDRLNEQFF	TGTGCCAGCAGCTGGGACAGGCTAAATGAGCAGTTCTTC
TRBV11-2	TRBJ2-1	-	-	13	CASTGGGYNEQFF	TGTGCCAGCACCGGAGGGGGTTACAATGAGCAGTTCTTC
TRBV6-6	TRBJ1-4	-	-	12	CASSYTHEKLFF	TGTGCCAGCAGTTACACCCACGAAAAACTGTTTTTT
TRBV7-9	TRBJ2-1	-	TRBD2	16	CASSYLSGSLIDEQFF	TGTGCCAGCAGCTACCTTAGCGGGAGTTTGATAGATGAGCAGTTCTTC
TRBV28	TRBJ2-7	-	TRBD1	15	CASNGRADRGYEQYF	TGTGCCAGCAATGGAAGAGCCGACAGGGGCTACGAGCAGTACTTC
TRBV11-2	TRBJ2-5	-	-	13	CASSPQGSETQYF	TGTGCCAGCAGCCCACAGGGAAGCGAGACCCAGTACTTC
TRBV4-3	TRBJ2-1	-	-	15	CASSQDYSPLDEQFF	TGCGCCAGCAGCCAGGACTACTCCCCTTTGGATGAGCAGTTCTTC
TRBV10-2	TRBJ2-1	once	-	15	CASSESGTLHNEQFF	TGCGCCAGCAGTGAGTCAGGAACGCTACACAATGAGCAGTTCTTC
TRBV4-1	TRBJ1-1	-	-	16	CASSQEGLGLDTEAFF	TGCGCCAGCAGCCAAGAAGGGTTAGGGTTGGACACTGAAGCTTTCTTT
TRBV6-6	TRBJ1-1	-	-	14	CASSYVWEATEAFF	TGTGCCAGCAGTTACGTATGGGAGGCCACTGAAGCTTTCTTT
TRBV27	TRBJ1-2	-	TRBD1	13	CASSDRVDYGYTF	TGTGCCAGCAGTGACAGGGTTGACTATGGCTACACCTTC
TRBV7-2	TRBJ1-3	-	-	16	CASSLAGEISGNTIYF	TGTGCCAGCAGCTTAGCAGGGGAGATCTCTGGAAACACCATATATTTT
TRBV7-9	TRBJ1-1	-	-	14	CASSAWTVNTEAFF	TGTGCCAGCAGCGCCTGGACAGTGAACACTGAAGCTTTCTTT
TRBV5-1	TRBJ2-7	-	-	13	CASSFRLPSEQYF	TGCGCCAGCAGCTTCAGACTCCCTTCCGAGCAGTACTTC
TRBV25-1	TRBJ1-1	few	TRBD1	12	CASGQGWTEAFF	TGTGCCAGCGGACAGGGTTGGACTGAAGCTTTCTTT
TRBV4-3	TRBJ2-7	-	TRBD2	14	CASSPGSGSYEQYF	TGCGCCAGCAGCCCAGGAAGCGGGAGCTACGAGCAGTACTTC
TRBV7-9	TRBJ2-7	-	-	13	CASSLGGDYEQYF	TGTGCCAGCAGCTTAGGAGGGGACTACGAGCAGTACTTC
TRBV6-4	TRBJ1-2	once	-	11	CASSDDYGYTF	TGTGCCAGCAGTGACGACTATGGCTACACCTTC
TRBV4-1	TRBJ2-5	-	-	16	CASSPETDSWVQTQYF	TGCGCCAGCAGCCCTGAAACCGACAGTTGGGTACAGACCCAGTACTTC
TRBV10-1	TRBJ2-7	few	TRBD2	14	CASSPSLAAYEQYF	TGCGCCAGCAGTCCTTCTCTAGCGGCCTACGAGCAGTACTTC